This T cell receptor beta chain is from a study of response to subunit inactivated influenza vaccine. TCRdb used MiXCR to reprocess the RT-PCR reads, holding one entry per CDR3 protein. The sample gives about 190,000 distinct CDR3 sequences, under 15% of which show up once; about a quarter is in the top ten. This clonotype appeared many times. The antigen is undetermined. The study's findings and limits: Seasonal influenza vaccination, on each occasion, was suggested by the authors to recruit few new T cells.

The CDR3 has 13 amino acids. Trimming removed 3 bases at V and 12 bases at J, with 15 bases between. Germline CDR1 LGHNA, CDR2 YSLEER. This sequence joins TRBV4-3 and TRBJ2-1; either TRBD1 or TRBD2 may fit D (5 bases each). The sequence came from a man in his fifties or sixties who received an inactivated influenza vaccine. Sequenced material: CD8+ T cells sorted from PBMCs, taken 5 days after vaccination. The CDR3, as DNA: TGCGCCAGCAGCCAGGTAGAGGGGAACCTGCAGTTCTTC. Residues: CASSQVEGNLQFF.